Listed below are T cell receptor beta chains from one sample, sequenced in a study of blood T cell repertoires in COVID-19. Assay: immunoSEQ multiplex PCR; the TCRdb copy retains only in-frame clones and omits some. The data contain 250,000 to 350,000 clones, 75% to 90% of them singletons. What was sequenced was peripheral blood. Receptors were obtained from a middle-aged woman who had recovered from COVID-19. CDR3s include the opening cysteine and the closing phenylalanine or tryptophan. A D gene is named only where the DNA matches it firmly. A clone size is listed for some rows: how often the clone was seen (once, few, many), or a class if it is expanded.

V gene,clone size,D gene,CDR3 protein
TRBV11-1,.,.,CASSSSEGANYGYTF
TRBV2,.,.,CASSGQSLQEKLFF
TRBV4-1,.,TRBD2,CASSQGTGGLHEQFF
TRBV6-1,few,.,CASSELMQGHTEAFF
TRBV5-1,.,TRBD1,CASRPDRGMNTEAFF
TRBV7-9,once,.,CASSLSPYQETQYF
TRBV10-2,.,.,CASSEERAVGGTQYF
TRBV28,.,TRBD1,CATAPTGGSGQPQHF
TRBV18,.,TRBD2,CASSPFGTSGNTDTQYF
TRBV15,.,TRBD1,CATSVRRDRGPDTQYF
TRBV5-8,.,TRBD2,CASTHSGNAYNEQFF
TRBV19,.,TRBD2,CASSSTSGYSYEQYF
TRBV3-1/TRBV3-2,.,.,CASSASAHYEQYF
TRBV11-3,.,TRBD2,CASSLTGGLGGNEQFF
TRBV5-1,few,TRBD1,CASSFNTLQGNEQYF
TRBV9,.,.,CASSPPRRKDYNEQFF
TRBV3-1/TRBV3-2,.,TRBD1,CASSQAWTGGEQYF
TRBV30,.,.,CAYRTGNGDEQFF
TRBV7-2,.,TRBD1,CASSLGTGLGEQYF
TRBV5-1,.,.,CASSLMSNEQYF
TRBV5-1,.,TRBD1,CASSVGTGVDTQYF
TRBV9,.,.,CASSVGLSGYEQYF
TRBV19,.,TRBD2,CASSIDNSGSTGELFF
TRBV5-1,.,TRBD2,CASSGGTGGYQETQYF
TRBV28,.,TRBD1,CASLTQGAPREKLFF
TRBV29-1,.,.,CSVVDTGTNTEAFF
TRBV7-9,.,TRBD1,CASSWTGQGNTEAFF
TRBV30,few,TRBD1,CAWSDRRAATNEKLFF
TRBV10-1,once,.,CASSEAGAQETQYF
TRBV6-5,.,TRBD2,CASSYSGTDNEQFF
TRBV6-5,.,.,CASSYADKNNEQFF
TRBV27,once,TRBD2,CASSSPGTSGSYEQYF
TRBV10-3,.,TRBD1,CAISGQGGSQETQYF
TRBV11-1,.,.,CASSETRAVYNEQFF
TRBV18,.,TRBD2,CASSSGGGNEQFF
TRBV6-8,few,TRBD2,CASSYPHALADYNEQFF
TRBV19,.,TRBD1,CASITATGVDYGYTF
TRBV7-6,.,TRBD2,CASSLPESGSADTQYF
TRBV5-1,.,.,CASSLGAGEQFF
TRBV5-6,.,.,CASSFGVLGYEQYF
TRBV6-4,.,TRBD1,CASESGTGGGYEQYF
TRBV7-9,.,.,CASSLVQGPAYNEQFF
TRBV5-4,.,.,CASSLVGVDTSEAFF
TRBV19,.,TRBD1,CASSILGTGPYEQYF
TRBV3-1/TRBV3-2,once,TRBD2,CASSPLTSGSYNEQFF
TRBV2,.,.,CASSAQAYEQYF
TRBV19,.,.,CASSTQDLTNEKLFF
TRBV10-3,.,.,CAISESARETQYF
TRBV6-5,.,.,CASPRRTTEAFF
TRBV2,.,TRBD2,CASGGGFTDTQYF